This T cell receptor (beta chain) was obtained from a study of blood T cell repertoires in COVID-19. Overall study: T cells, B-cell-depleted T cells, or PBMCs supplied cDNA or gDNA.

J gave up 4 bases and V 4 bases, and 9 bases lay outside the gene matches. The CDR3 totals 15 residues. Germline V gene sequence: CDR1 MRHNA, CDR2 SNTAGT. TCRdb keeps only in-frame clones here, not all; method: immunoSEQ multiplex PCR. This table holds around 270,000 clones, over 75% found once. Material for sequencing was peripheral blood. The rearrangement uses TRBV6-4 and TRBJ2-5; the match to TRBD2 covers 7 bases. This receptor was taken from a human donor with COVID-19, enrolled during active disease. The donor label of this sample is uncertain. This chain's CDR3 is CASSAFGLVGETQYF. CDR3 nucleotide sequence: TGTGCCAGCAGTGCTTTCGGACTAGTAGGAGAGACCCAGTACTTC.